This T cell receptor (beta chain) was profiled in a study of blood T cell repertoires in COVID-19 (dated by TCRdb to 2018 to 2020). Context from the whole study: Collaborator samples came from the United States, Italy and Spain and covered acute and convalescent phases of COVID-19. The prospective study material was composed of cDNA or gDNA derived from T cells, B-cell-depleted T cells, or PBMCs. The repertoires were released in a freely available public database intended as a resource for research on the immune response to SARS-CoV-2. Sample metadata almost always included a de-identified subject ID, COVID-19 status, age in years and sex. The samples were drawn from two sources: the first 160 participants of the ongoing ImmuneRACE study, and 950 to 1,500 subjects contributed by 6 global collaborators. HLA class I and class II types, where available, came from metadata supplied by the sample provider rather than from assay-based typing. The dataset comprised deeply sampled blood TCRbeta repertoires from subjects exposed to, actively infected with, or recovered from COVID-19. Results the study describes overall, beyond this receptor: The quantity of clinical and demographic metadata differed by source and by participant and was supplied without curation.

Each collaborating institution followed its own protocols to collect whole blood in K2EDTA tubes. Collaborator samples were shipped for TCRbeta analysis as frozen whole blood, isolated PBMCs, or DNA extracted from either sample type. About this clone itself: Its specific antigen is unknown. No quality values exist for individual bases; no much larger clone is one base distant.

The germline V gene (reference sequence) gives CDR1 as SEHNR and CDR2 as FQNEAQ. The CDR3 holds 12 amino acids from the cysteine to the phenylalanine. Left in the record is the CDR3 DNA by itself, 36 bases read in frame from the first base. Between the V and J ends, shortened by 5 bases and 8 bases respectively, the junction contains 12 bases. The immunoSEQ Assay, a bias-controlled multiplex PCR, was used to amplify TCRbeta CDR3 regions from genomic DNA. In the authors' own workflow: The number of nucleated cells in each sample was estimated by amplification of reference gene primers within the assay. To quantify the absolute abundance of each unique TCRbeta CDR3 rearrangement, sequence reads were collapsed and filtered. For each sample, productive Simpson clonality was calculated as the square root of Simpson's diversity index across productive rearrangements. Entries here come from immuneACCESS through TCRdb and include only in-frame sequences with V and J called. Some clones fail to appear in such tables; in the studies checked, an unresolved V gene covers under half of the shortfall, and the cause of the remainder is unknown. V, J and clone size were drawn from that table, and D and trimming were deduced from the DNA. This sample holds about 320,000 clones; almost 85% were observed only once. 7.2% of the sample goes to the ten largest clones.

This TCR was sampled from a human donor in a cohort sampled during active COVID-19. Material for sequencing was peripheral blood. The sequence joins TRBV7-9 to TRBJ1-1, with no confidently assigned D gene. The DNA sequence is TGTGCCAGCAGCCTACCATTCCGGGAAGCTTTCTTT. This gives the protein CASSLPFREAFF.